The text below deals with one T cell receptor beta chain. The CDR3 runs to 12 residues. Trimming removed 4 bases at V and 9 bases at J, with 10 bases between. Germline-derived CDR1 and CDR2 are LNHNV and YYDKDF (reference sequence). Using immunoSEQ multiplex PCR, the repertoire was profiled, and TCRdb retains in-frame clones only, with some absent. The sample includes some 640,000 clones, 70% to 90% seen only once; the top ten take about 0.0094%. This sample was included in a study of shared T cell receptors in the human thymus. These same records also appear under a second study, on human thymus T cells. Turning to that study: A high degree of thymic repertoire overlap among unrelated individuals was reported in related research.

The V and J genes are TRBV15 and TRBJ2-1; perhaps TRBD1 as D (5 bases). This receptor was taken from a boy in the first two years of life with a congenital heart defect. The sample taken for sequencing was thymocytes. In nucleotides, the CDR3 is TGTGCCACCAGCACGGACACGATTGAGCAGTTCTTC. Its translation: CATSTDTIEQFF.